This TCR beta chain was recorded in a study of blood T cell repertoires in COVID-19. This clone was seen a single time. Here immunoSEQ multiplex PCR was the method, and the copy in TCRdb shows in-frame clones only, minus some. The table has about 220,000 clones, more than 75% seen once. This TCR came from a woman aged 70-85 years with COVID-19, enrolled during active disease. Input material: peripheral blood.

CDR3 DNA: TGTGCCTGGAGTGTCGATCGGGGAACAAGCAATCAGCCCCAGCATTTT. Its protein is CAWSVDRGTSNQPQHF. The V call is TRBV30, the J call TRBJ1-5, with D uncertain. Trimming shortened V by 0 bases and J by 1 base, and 13 bases separated the two germline ends. The CDR3 contains 16 residues. The germline V gene has CDR1 GTSNPN and CDR2 SVGIG (reference sequence).